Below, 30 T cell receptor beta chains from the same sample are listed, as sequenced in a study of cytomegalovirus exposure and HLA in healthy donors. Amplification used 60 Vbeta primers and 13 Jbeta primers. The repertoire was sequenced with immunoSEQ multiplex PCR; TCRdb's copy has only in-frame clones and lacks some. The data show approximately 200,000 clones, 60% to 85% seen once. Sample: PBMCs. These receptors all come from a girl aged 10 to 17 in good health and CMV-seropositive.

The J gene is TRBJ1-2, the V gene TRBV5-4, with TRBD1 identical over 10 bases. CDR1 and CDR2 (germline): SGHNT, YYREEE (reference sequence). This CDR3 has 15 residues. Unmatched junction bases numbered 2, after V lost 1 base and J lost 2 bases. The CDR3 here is CASSLTGQGNYGYTF. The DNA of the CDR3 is TGTGCCAGCAGCTTGACGGGACAGGGGAACTATGGCTACACCTTC.

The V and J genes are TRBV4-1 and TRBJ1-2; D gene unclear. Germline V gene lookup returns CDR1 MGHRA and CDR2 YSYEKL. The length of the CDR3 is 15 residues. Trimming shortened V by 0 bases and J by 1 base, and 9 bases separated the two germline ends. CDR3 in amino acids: CASSQDSVLNYGYTF. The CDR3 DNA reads TGCGCCAGCAGCCAAGATTCGGTGCTTAACTATGGCTACACCTTC.

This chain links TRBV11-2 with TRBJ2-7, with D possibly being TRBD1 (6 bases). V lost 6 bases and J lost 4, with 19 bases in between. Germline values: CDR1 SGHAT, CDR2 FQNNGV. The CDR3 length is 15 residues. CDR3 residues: CASSDLDSELYEQYF. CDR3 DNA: TGTGCCAGCAGTGACTTGGACAGCGAGCTTTACGAGCAGTACTTC.

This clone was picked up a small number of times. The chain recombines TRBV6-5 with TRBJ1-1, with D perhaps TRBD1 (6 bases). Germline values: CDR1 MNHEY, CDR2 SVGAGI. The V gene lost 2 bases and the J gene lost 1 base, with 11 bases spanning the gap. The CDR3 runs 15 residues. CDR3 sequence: CASSYDGQQNTEAFF. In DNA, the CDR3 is TGTGCCAGCAGTTACGATGGACAGCAGAACACTGAAGCTTTCTTT.

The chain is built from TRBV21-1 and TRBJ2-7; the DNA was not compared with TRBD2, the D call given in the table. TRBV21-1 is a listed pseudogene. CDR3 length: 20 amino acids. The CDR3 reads CASSKVTAGGLSPSSYEQYF. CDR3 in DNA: TGTGCCAGCAGCAAAGTAACAGCGGGGGGCCTCTCACCGAGCTCCTACGAGCAGTACTTC.

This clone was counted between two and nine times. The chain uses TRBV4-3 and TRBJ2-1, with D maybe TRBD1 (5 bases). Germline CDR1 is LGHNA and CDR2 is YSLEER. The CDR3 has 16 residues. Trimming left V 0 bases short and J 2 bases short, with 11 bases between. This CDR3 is CASSQDLGEAYNEQFF. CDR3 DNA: TGCGCCAGCAGCCAAGATTTAGGGGAAGCCTACAATGAGCAGTTCTTC.

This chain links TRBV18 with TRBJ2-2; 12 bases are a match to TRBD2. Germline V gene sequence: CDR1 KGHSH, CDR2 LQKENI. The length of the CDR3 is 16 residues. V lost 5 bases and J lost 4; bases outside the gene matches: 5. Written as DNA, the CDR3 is TGTGCCAGCTCATCTGGACTAGCGGGGACCACCGGGGAGCTGTTTTTT. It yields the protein CASSSGLAGTTGELFF. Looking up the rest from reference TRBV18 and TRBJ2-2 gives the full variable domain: NAGVMQNPRHLVRRRGQEARLRCSPMKGHSHVYWYRQLPEEGLKFMVYLQKENIIDESGMPKERFSAEFPKEGPSILRIQQVVRGDSAAYFCASSSGLAGTTGELFFGEGSRLTVL.

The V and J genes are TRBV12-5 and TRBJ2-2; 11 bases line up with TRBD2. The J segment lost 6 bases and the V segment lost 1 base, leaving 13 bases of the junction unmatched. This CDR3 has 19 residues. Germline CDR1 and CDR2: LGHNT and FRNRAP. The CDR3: CASGLATLRTSGGSGELFF. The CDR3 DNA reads TGTGCTAGTGGTTTGGCAACCCTTAGAACTAGCGGGGGTTCCGGGGAGCTGTTTTTT.

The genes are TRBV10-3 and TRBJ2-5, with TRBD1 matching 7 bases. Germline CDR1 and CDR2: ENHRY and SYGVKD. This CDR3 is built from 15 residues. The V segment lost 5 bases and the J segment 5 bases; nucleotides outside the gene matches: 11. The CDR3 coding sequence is TGTGCCATCAGTCCGGTGGGACAGCCCGGGGAGACCCAGTACTTC. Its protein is CAISPVGQPGETQYF.

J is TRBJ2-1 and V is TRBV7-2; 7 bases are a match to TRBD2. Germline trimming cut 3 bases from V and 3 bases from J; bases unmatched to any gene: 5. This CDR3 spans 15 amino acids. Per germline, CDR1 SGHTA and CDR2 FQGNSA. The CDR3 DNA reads TGTGCCAGCAGCTTGCTGCGGGGGAGCTACAATGAGCAGTTCTTC. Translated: CASSLLRGSYNEQFF.

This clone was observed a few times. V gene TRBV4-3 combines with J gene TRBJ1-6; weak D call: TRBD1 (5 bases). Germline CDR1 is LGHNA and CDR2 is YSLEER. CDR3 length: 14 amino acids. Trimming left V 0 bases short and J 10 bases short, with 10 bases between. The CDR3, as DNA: TGCGCCAGCAGCCAAGACTCAGGGCTATCACCCCTCCACTTT. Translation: CASSQDSGLSPLHF.

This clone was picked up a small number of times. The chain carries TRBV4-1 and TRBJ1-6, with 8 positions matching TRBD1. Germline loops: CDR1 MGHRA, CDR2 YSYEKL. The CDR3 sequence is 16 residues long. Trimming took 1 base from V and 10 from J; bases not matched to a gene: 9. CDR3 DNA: TGCGCCAGCAGCCAAGGGCTGACAGGGGTGAGGTCACCCCTCCACTTT. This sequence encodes CASSQGLTGVRSPLHF.

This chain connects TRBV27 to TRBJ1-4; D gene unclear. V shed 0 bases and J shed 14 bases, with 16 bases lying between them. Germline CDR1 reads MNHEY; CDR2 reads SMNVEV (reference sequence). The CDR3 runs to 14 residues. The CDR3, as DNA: TGTGCCAGCAGTTTATCTGGAGGCCGTTTTGGGCTGTTTTTT. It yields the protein CASSLSGGRFGLFF.

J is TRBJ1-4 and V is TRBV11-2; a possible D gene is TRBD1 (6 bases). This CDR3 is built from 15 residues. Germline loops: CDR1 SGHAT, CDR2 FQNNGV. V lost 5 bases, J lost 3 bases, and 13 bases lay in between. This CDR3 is CASSPDGQPNEKLFF. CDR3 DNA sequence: TGTGCCAGCAGCCCCGACGGACAGCCTAATGAAAAACTGTTTTTT.

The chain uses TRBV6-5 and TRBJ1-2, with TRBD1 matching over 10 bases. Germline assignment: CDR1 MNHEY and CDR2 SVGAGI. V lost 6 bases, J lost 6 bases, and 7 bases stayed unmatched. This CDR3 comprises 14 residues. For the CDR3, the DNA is TGTGCCAGCAGCCCACTGGGACAGGGGAATGGCTACACCTTC. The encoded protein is CASSPLGQGNGYTF.

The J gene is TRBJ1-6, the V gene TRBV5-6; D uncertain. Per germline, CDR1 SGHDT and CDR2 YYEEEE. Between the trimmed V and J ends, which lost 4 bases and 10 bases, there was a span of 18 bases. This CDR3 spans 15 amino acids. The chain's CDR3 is CASSPGGEPNSPLHF. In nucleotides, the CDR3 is TGTGCCAGCAGCCCCGGAGGTGAGCCAAACTCACCCCTCCACTTT.

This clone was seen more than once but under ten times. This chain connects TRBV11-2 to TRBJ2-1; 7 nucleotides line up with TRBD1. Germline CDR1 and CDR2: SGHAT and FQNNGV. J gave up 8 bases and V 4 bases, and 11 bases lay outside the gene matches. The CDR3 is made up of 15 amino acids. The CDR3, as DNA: TGTGCCAGCAGCTCAGGACAGGTAGTTAAAGATGAGCAGTTCTTC. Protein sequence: CASSSGQVVKDEQFF.

The CDR3 coding sequence is TGTGCCAGCAGCTCAAGCGGGGGGGCCGGGGGTGAGCAGTTCTTC. It codes for CASSSSGGAGGEQFF. This chain uses TRBV7-2 with TRBJ2-1, with 10 positions matching TRBD2. This CDR3 comprises 15 residues. The V gene's germline CDR1 is SGHTA and CDR2 FQGNSA. V dropped 4 bases and J dropped 9; count of bases not matched to a gene: 9.

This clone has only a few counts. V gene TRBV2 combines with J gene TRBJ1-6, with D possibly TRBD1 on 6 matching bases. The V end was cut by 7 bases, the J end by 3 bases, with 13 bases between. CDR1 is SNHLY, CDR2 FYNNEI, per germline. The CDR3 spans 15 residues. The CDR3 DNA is TGTGCCAGCATCGAACAGACAGGCTATAATTCACCCCTCCACTTT. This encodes CASIEQTGYNSPLHF. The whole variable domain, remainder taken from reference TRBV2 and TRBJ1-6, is EPEVTQTPSHQVTQMGQEVILRCVPISNHLYFYWYRQILGQKVEFLVSFYNNEISEKSEIFDDQFSVERPDGSNFTLKIRSTKLEDSAMYFCASIEQTGYNSPLHFGNGTRLTVT.

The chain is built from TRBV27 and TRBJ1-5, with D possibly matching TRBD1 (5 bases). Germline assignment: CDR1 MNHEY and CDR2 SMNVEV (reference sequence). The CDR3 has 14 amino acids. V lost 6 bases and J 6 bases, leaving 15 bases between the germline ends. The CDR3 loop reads CASRPPGQGQPQHF. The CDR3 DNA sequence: TGTGCCAGCAGGCCACCAGGACAAGGTCAGCCCCAGCATTTT.

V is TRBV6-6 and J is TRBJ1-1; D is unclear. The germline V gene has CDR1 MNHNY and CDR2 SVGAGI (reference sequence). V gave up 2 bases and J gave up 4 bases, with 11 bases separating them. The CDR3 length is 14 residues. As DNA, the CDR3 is TGTGCCAGCAGTTACGATGGGGAGGTCACTGAAGCTTTCTTT. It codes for CASSYDGEVTEAFF.

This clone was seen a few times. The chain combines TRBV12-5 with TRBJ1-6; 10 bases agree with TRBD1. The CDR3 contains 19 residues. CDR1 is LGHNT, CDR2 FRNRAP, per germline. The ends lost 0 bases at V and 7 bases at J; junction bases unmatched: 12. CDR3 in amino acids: CASGLVAKAGDRGNSPLHF. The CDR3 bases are TGTGCTAGTGGTTTGGTAGCAAAGGCCGGGGACAGGGGCAATTCACCCCTCCACTTT.

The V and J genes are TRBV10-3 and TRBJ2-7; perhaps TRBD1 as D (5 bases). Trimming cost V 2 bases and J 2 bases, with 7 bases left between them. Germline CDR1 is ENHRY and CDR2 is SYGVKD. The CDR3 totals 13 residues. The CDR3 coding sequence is TGTGCCATCAGTGAGGACAGCGCCTACGAGCAGTACTTC. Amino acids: CAISEDSAYEQYF.

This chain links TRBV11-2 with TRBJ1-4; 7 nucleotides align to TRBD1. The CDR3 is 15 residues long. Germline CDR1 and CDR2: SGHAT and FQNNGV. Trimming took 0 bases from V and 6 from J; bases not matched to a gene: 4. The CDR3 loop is CASSLEAGGDEKLFF. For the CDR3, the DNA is TGTGCCAGCAGCTTAGAGGCAGGGGGTGATGAAAAACTGTTTTTT.

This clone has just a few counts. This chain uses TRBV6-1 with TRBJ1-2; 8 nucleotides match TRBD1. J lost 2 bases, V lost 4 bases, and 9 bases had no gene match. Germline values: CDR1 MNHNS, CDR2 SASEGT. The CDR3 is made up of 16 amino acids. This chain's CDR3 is CASSVQTGQANYGYTF. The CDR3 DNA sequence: TGTGCCAGCAGTGTACAAACGGGACAGGCGAACTATGGCTACACCTTC.

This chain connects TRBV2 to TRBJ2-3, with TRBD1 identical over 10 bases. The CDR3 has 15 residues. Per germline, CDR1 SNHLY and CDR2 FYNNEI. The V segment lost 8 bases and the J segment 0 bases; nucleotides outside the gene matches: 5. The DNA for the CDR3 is TGTGCCAGCGGGGGGACAGGGGTCAGCACAGATACGCAGTATTTT. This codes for CASGGTGVSTDTQYF.

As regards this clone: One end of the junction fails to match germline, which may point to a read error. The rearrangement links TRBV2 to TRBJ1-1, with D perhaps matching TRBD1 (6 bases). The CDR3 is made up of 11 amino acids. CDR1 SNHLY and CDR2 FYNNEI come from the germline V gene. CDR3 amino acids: CASRGGSKAFF. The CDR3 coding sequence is TGTGCTAGCAGAGGGGGAAGTAAAGCTTTCTTT. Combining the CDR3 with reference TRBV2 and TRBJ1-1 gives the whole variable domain EPEVTQTPSHQVTQMGQEVILRCVPISNHLYFYWYRQILGQKVEFLVSFYNNEISEKSEIFDDQFSVERPDGSNFTLKIRSTKLEDSAMYFCASRGGSKAFFGQGTRLTVV.

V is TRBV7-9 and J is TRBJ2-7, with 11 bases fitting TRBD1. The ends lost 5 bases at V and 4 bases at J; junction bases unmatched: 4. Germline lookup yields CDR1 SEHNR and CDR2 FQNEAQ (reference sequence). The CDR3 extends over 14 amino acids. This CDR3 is CASSTGQGDYEQYF. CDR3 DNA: TGTGCCAGCAGCACGGGACAGGGGGATTACGAGCAGTACTTC.

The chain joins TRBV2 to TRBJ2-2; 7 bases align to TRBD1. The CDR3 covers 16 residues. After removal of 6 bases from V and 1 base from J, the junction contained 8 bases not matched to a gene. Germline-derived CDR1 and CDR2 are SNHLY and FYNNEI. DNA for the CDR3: TGTGCCAGCAGAGTCACAGGGGCGGTGAACACCGGGGAGCTGTTTTTT. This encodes CASRVTGAVNTGELFF. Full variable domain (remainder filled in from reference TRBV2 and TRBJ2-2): EPEVTQTPSHQVTQMGQEVILRCVPISNHLYFYWYRQILGQKVEFLVSFYNNEISEKSEIFDDQFSVERPDGSNFTLKIRSTKLEDSAMYFCASRVTGAVNTGELFFGEGSRLTVL.

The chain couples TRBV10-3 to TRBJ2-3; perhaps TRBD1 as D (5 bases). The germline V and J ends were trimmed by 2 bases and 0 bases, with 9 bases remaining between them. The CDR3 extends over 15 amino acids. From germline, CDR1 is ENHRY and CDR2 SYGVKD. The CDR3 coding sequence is TGTGCCATCAGTGAGGGGCAGGGAAGCACAGATACGCAGTATTTT. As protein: CAISEGQGSTDTQYF.